This TCR beta chain emerged from a study of blood T cell repertoires in COVID-19 (dated by TCRdb to the early 2020s). For the study in its entirety: Samples covering the acute and convalescent phases of COVID-19 were provided by collaborators in the United States, Italy and Spain. Deeply sampled blood TCRbeta repertoires from subjects exposed to, actively infected with, or recovered from COVID-19 were included in the dataset. The samples were drawn from the first 160 participants of the ongoing ImmuneRACE study and from 950 to 1,500 subjects provided by 6 global collaborators. A de-identified subject ID, COVID-19 status, age in years and sex were almost always included in the sample metadata. The repertoires were released in a freely available public database meant as a resource for research on the immune response to SARS-CoV-2. The material from the prospective study consisted of cDNA or gDNA derived from T cells, B-cell-depleted T cells, or PBMCs. Where HLA class I and class II types were available, the types were taken from metadata supplied by the sample provider, not from assay-based typing. The study at large found these results: The quantity of clinical and demographic metadata differed by source and by participant and was supplied without curation.

With respect to this clone: Its antigen target is currently unknown. No clone much larger than this one lies a single base away; base qualities are absent.

TCRbeta CDR3 regions were amplified from genomic DNA using the immunoSEQ Assay, a bias-controlled multiplex PCR. In the paper's pipeline: The number of nucleated cells in each sample was estimated from the amplification of reference gene primers within the assay. Sequence reads were collapsed and filtered to measure the absolute abundance of every unique TCRbeta CDR3 rearrangement. Productive Simpson clonality was computed per sample as the square root of Simpson's diversity index over productive rearrangements. The clones in this table, taken by TCRdb from immuneACCESS, are in-frame only. Not every clone is retained; where verified, under half of the shortfall comes from an unresolved V gene, and the cause of the rest is unknown. The DNA was the basis for D and trimming; V, J and clone size are from that table. Across this sample there are around 470,000 clones, with 90% seen only once. The ten largest account for more than 0.55% of the sample.

CDR1 and CDR2 were assigned from the germline V gene as SGHRS and YFSETQ. From the cysteine up to the phenylalanine, the CDR3 has a length of 15 residues. Just CDR3 DNA is preserved here, 45 bases in frame from base 1. Unmatched junction bases come to 3, with V trimmed by 3 bases and J by 2 bases. Participants in the prospective study were aged about 18 to 90 years, lived in over 20 United States geographic areas, and enrolled through a virtual design. In the prospective study, participants were assigned to cohorts based on the clinical history participants reported in a screening survey and a study questionnaire. Recovered participants in ImmuneRACE Cohort 3 were defined as having two consecutive negative NP/OP PCR tests, clearance from a healthcare professional, or resolution of symptoms. Each participant in the prospective study had whole blood, serum and a nasopharyngeal or oropharyngeal swab collected by mobile phlebotomists. Over a roughly 2-month period, participants in the prospective study had the option of providing additional blood draws and questionnaires. Prospective study blood samples were shipped either frozen or at room temperature before DNA extraction.

Recombination linked TRBV5-1 to TRBJ2-1; 9 middle bases align to TRBD2. Sequenced input: PBMCs or T cells enriched from blood (not recorded which). The clonotype originates from a man between 18 and 29 years old who had recovered from COVID-19. The CDR3 region reads CASSSGLATYNEQFF. The sequenced DNA: TGCGCCAGCAGCTCTGGACTAGCGACCTACAATGAGCAGTTCTTC.